The rows below give T cell receptor beta chains drawn from one sample of a study of CD8 T cells in Susac syndrome. TCRdb recomputed calls from the immunoSEQ multiplex PCR reads with MiXCR, one row per CDR3 protein. This table holds 100,000 to 150,000 distinct CDR3 sequences, approximately 95% found once. Sequenced: CD8+ T cells from PBMCs. These receptors were obtained from a human donor with multiple sclerosis. The CDR3 runs from the conserved cysteine through the conserved F or W. The order of the fields is V gene, D gene, clone size, J gene, CDR3 DNA, CDR3 protein. The D gene is left open where the match is weak. Size values are once, few and many counts, or a class for expanded clones, and some rows have none.

TRBV3-1	TRBD1	NA	TRBJ1-1	TGTGCCAGCAGCCAAGAGACAGGGCCCACTGAAGCTTTCTTT	CASSQETGPTEAFF
TRBV5-8	NA	once	TRBJ1-1	TGTGCCAGGGCCGGGCCTGAAGCTTTCTTT	CARAGPEAFF
TRBV27	TRBD1	NA	TRBJ2-7	TGTGCCAGCACCATAGGACAGGGCTCCCACGAGCAGTACTTC	CASTIGQGSHEQYF
TRBV6-6	TRBD2	NA	TRBJ2-1	TGTGCCAGCAGGCCCCTAGCGGGGGCCTACAATGAGCAGTTCTTC	CASRPLAGAYNEQFF
TRBV28	TRBD1	NA	TRBJ2-2	TGTGCCAGCAGTGGGACAGACGACACCGGGGAGCTGTTTTTT	CASSGTDDTGELFF
TRBV7-9	NA	NA	TRBJ1-2	TGTGCCAGCAGCTTAGGGTCAGGGGCGGCGGATGGCTACACCTTC	CASSLGSGAADGYTF
TRBV12-5	NA	NA	TRBJ1-2	TGTGCTAGTGATCCGGGGACTAACTATGGCTACACCTTC	CASDPGTNYGYTF
TRBV7-9	TRBD1	NA	TRBJ2-5	TGTGCCAGCAGCCCTGGGACCGGACAGGGAAAGACCCAGTACTTC	CASSPGTGQGKTQYF
TRBV3-1	NA	NA	TRBJ2-3	TGTGCCAGCAGCCCGTACCCAGAGTCAGATACGCAGTATTTT	CASSPYPESDTQYF
TRBV6-5	NA	NA	TRBJ2-1	TGTGCCAGCAGTTACTCCAACCCGGGCCCCTACAATGAGCAGTTCTTC	CASSYSNPGPYNEQFF